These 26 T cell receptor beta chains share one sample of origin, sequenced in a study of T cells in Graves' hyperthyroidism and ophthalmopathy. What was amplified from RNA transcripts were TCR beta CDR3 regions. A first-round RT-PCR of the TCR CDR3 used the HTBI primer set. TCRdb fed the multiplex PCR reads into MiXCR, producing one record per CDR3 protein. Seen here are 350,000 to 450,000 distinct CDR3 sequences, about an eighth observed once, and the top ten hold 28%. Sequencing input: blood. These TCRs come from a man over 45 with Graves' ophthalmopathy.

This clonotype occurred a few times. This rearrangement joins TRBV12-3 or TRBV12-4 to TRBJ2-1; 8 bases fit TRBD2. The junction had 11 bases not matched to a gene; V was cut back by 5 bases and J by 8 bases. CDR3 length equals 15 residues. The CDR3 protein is CASSPPRSGRYEQFF. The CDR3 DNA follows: TGTGCCAGCAGTCCCCCCCGGAGCGGGAGATATGAGCAGTTCTTC.

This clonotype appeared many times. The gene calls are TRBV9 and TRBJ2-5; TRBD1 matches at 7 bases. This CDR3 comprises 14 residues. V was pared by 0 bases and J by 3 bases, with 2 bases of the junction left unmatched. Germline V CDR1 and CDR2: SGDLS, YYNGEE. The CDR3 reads CASSVATGKETQYF. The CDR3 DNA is TGTGCCAGCAGCGTAGCGACAGGGAAAGAGACCCAGTACTTC. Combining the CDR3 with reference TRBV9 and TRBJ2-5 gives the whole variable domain DSGVTQTPKHLITATGQRVTLRCSPRSGDLSVYWYQQSLDQGLQFLIQYYNGEERAKGNILERFSAQQFPDLHSELNLSSLELGDSALYFCASSVATGKETQYFGPGTRLLVL.

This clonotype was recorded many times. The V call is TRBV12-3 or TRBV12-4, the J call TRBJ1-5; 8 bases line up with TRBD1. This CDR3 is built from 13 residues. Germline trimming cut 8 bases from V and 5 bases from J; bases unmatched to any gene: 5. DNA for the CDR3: TGTGCCAGCTCATTGGACAGGGATCAGCCCCAGCATTTT. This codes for CASSLDRDQPQHF.

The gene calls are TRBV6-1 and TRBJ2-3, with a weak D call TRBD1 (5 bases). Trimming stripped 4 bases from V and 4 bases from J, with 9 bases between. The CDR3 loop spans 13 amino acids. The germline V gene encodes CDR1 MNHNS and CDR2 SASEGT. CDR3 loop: CASSGQGADTQYF. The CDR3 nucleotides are TGTGCCAGCAGTGGACAAGGGGCAGATACGCAGTATTTT.

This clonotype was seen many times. The CDR3 is CASNYYRDGQFF. The DNA of the CDR3 is TGTGCCAGCAACTATTACCGGGACGGGCAGTTCTTC. This chain uses TRBV2 with TRBJ2-1; D tentatively fits TRBD1 or TRBD2 (5 bases each). Deletions cut 7 bases from V and 12 bases from J, with 16 bases between. This CDR3 contains 12 residues. Germline assignment: CDR1 SNHLY and CDR2 FYNNEI.

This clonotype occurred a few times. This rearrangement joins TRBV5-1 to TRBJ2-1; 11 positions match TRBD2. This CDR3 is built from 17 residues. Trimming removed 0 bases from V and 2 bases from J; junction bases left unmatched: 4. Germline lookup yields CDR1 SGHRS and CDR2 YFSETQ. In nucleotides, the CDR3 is TGCGCCAGCAGCTTGGCGGGTAGCGGGGGGGCCTACAATGAGCAGTTCTTC. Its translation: CASSLAGSGGAYNEQFF.

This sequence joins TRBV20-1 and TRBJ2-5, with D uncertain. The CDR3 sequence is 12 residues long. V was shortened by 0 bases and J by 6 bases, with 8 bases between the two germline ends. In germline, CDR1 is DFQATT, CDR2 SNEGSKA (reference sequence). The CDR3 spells CSARDFGQTQYF. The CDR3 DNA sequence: TGCAGTGCTAGAGATTTTGGACAGACCCAGTACTTC.

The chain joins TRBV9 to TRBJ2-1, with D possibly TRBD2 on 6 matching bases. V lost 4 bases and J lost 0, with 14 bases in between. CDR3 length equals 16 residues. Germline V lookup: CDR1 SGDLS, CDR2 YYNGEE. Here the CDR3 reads CASSIGTRSSYNEQFF. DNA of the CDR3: TGTGCCAGCAGCATTGGGACTCGGAGCTCCTACAATGAGCAGTTCTTC. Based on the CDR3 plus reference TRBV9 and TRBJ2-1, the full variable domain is DSGVTQTPKHLITATGQRVTLRCSPRSGDLSVYWYQQSLDQGLQFLIQYYNGEERAKGNILERFSAQQFPDLHSELNLSSLELGDSALYFCASSIGTRSSYNEQFFGPGTRLTVL.

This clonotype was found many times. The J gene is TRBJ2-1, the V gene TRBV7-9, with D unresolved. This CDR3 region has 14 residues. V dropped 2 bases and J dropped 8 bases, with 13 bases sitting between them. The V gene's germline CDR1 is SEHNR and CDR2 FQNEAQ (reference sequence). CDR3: CASSLSTGFDEQFF. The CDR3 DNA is TGTGCCAGCAGCTTATCTACCGGGTTCGATGAGCAGTTCTTC.

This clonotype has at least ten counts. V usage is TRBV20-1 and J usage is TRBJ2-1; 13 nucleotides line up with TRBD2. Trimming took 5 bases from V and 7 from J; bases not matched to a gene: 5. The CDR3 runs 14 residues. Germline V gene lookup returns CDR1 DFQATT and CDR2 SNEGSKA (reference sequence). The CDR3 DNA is TGCAGTGCTCGAGGACTAGCGGGAGTAAATGAGCAGTTCTTC. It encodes CSARGLAGVNEQFF.

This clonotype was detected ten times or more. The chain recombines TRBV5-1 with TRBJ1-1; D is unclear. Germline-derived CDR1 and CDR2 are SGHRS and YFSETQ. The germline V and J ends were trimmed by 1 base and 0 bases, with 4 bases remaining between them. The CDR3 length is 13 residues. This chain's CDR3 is CASSLMLNTEAFF. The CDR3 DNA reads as TGCGCCAGCAGCTTGATGTTGAACACTGAAGCTTTCTTT.

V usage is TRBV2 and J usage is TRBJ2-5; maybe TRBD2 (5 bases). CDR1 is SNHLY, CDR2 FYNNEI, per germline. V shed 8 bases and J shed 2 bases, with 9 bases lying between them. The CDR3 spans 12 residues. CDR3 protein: CASGSPQETQYF. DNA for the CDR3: TGTGCCAGCGGGAGTCCGCAAGAGACCCAGTACTTC.

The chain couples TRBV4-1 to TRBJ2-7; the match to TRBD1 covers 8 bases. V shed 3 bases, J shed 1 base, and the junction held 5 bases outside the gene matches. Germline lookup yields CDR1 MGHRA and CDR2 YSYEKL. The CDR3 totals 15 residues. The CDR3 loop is CASSHGRQGSYEQYF. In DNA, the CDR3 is TGCGCCAGCAGCCACGGGAGACAGGGGTCCTACGAGCAGTACTTC.

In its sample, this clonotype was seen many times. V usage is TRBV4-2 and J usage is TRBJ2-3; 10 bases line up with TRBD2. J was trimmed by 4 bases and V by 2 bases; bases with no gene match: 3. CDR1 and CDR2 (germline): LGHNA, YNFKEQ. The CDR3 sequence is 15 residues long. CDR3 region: CASSQTSGISDTQYF. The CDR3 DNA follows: TGTGCCAGCAGCCAAACTAGCGGGATATCAGATACGCAGTATTTT.

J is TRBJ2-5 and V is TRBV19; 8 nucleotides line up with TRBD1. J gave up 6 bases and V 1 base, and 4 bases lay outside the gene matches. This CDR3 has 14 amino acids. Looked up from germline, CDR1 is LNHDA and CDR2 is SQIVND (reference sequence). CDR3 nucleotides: TGTGCCAGTAGTATAGGAGGGACAGGAAAGACCCAGTACTTC. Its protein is CASSIGGTGKTQYF.

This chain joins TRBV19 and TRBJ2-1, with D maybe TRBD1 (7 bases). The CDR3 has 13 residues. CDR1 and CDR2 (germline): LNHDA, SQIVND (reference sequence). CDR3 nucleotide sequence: TGTGTCAGCGATAAAACAGGGGAGGCTGAGCAGTTCTTC. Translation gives CVSDKTGEAEQFF.

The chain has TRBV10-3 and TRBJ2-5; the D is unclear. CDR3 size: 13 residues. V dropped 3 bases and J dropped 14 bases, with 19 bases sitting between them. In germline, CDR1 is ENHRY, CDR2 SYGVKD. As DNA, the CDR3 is TGTGCCATCAGTGATCAAACCGACCCACCAGGATACTTC. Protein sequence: CAISDQTDPPGYF.

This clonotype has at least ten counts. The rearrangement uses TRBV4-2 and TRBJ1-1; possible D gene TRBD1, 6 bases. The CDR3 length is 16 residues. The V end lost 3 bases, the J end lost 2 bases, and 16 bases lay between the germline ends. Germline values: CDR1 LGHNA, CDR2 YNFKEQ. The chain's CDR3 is CASSQAFGTSNTEAFF. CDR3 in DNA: TGTGCCAGCAGCCAGGCATTCGGGACATCAAACACTGAAGCTTTCTTT.

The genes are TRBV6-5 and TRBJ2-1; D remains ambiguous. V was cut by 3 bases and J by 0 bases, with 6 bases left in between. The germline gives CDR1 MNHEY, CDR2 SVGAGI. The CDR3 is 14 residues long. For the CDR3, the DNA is TGTGCCAGCAGTTATCAGGACTCCTACAATGAGCAGTTCTTC. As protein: CASSYQDSYNEQFF.

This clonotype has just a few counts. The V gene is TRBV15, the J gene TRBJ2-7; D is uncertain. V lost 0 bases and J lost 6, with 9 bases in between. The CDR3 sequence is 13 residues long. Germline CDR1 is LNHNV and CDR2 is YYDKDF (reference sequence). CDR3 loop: CATSREKAGEQYF. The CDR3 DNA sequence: TGTGCCACCAGCAGAGAAAAGGCTGGCGAGCAGTACTTC.

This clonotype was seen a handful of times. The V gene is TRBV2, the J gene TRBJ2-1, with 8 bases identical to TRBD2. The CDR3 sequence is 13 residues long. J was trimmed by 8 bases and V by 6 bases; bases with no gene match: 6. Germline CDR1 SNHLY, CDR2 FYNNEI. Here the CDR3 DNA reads TGTGCCAGCAGACCGGACGGGGGGGATGAGCAGTTCTTC. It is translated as CASRPDGGDEQFF.

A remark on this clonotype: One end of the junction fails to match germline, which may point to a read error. The CDR3 DNA follows: TGTGCCAGCAATTACTCTATCCTCATGGCGCGACAAGAGACCCAGTACTTC. This encodes CASNYSILMARQETQYF. The chain links TRBV6-5 to TRBJ2-5; D ambiguous. From germline, CDR1 is MNHEY and CDR2 SVGAGI. The CDR3 is 17 residues long.

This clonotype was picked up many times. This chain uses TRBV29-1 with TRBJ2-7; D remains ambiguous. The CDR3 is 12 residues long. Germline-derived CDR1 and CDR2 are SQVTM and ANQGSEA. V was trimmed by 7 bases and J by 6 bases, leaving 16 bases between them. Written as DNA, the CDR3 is TGCAGCGCCCCGTTTAGGGTTAGCGAGCAGTACTTC. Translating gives CSAPFRVSEQYF.

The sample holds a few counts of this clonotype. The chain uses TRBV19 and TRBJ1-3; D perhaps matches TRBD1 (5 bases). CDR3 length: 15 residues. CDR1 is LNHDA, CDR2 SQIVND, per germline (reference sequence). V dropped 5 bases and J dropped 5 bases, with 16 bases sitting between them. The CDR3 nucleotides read TGTGCCAGTAGTGCGATCCGGGACCAGCGAAACACCATATATTTT. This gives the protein CASSAIRDQRNTIYF.

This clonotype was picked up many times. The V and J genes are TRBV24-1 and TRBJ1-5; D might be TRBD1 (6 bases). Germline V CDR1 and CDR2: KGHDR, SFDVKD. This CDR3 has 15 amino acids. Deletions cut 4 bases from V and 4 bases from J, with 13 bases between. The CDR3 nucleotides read TGTGCCACCAGTGACAGCGGGAGGGGGAATCAGCCCCAGCATTTT. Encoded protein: CATSDSGRGNQPQHF.

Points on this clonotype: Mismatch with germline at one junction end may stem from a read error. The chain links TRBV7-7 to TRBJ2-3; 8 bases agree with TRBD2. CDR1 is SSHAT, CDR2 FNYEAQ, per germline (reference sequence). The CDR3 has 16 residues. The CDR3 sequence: CASSPSGGTSTDTQYF. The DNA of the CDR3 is TGTGCTAGCAGCCCGTCGGGAGGGACTAGCACAGATACGCAGTATTTT. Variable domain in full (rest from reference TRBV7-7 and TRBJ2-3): GAGVSQSPRYKVTKRGQDVTLRCDPISSHATLYWYQQALGQGPEFLTYFNYEAQPDKSGLPSDRFSAERPEGSISTLTIQRTEQRDSAMYRCASSPSGGTSTDTQYFGPGTRLTVL.